One T cell receptor (beta chain) is described in this entry. These data originate in a study of blood T cell repertoires in COVID-19. Study-level information: Donors in the United States, Italy and Spain gave samples during acute or convalescent COVID-19.

In germline, CDR1 is MDHEN, CDR2 SYDVKM. Germline trimming cut 0 bases from V and 2 bases from J; bases unmatched to any gene: 3. The CDR3 has 17 amino acids. Cohort assignment relied on participant-reported clinical history. Produced via immunoSEQ multiplex PCR; TCRdb's table is partial and in-frame only. The sample includes 200,000 to 300,000 clones, around 88% of them seen just once. This sequence joins TRBV28 and TRBJ1-3, with 11 bases aligning to TRBD1. This TCR was recovered from a woman aged 40 to 50 with acute COVID-19. Sequencing input: PBMCs or T cells enriched from blood (not recorded which). The CDR3 DNA follows: TGTGCCAGCAGTTTATGGGGGGACAGGGGGGCTGGAAACACCATATATTTT. Translated, it gives CASSLWGDRGAGNTIYF.